These 29 T cell receptor beta chains originate from one sample sequenced in a study of T cells in Graves' hyperthyroidism and ophthalmopathy. There were TCR beta CDR3 regions amplified from RNA transcripts. The TCR CDR3 first-round RT-PCR relied on the HTBI primer set. From the multiplex PCR reads, TCRdb called clonotypes with MiXCR, one entry per CDR3 protein. The repertoire consists of 400,000 to 550,000 distinct CDR3 sequences, with around 22% occurring once and the leading ten covering roughly 12%. The sequencing input was blood. Every receptor here comes from a woman between 25 and 40 years old with Graves' ophthalmopathy.

Many counts were recorded for this clonotype. This CDR3 is missing its conserved last phenylalanine or tryptophan, likely due to a read error. V gene TRBV11-2 combines with J gene TRBJ2-5; unclear D gene. The CDR3 loop spans 12 amino acids. The germline V gene has CDR1 SGHAT and CDR2 FQNNGV. V was cut by 0 bases and J by 5 bases, with 4 bases left in between. The DNA for the CDR3 is TGTGCCAGCAGCTTAGAGGGGGAGACCCAGTACTCC. Encoded protein: CASSLEGETQYS.

In its sample, this clonotype was seen a few times. The rearrangement joins TRBV27 to TRBJ2-7; D is unresolved. Per germline, CDR1 MNHEY and CDR2 SMNVEV (reference sequence). Trimming left V 7 bases short and J 3 bases short, with 10 bases between. CDR3 size: 12 residues. The DNA of the CDR3 is TGTGCCAGCACCCCGAACCACTACGAGCAGTACTTC. Protein: CASTPNHYEQYF.

The J gene is TRBJ1-3, the V gene TRBV11-2; D uncertain. CDR3 length: 16 residues. Trimming removed 5 bases from V and 0 bases from J, with 14 bases in between. The germline gives CDR1 SGHAT, CDR2 FQNNGV. As DNA, the CDR3 is TGTGCCAGCAGCGGGAGTGGCGCGAGCTCTGGAAACACCATATATTTT. Its translation is CASSGSGASSGNTIYF.

J is TRBJ2-5 and V is TRBV5-1; D is ambiguous. Germline values: CDR1 SGHRS, CDR2 YFSETQ. V shed 3 bases and J shed 1 base, with 7 bases lying between them. This CDR3 spans 13 amino acids. The CDR3 DNA sequence: TGCGCCAGCAGCTCCCAAACCCAAGAGACCCAGTACTTC. It encodes CASSSQTQETQYF. The whole variable domain, remainder taken from reference TRBV5-1 and TRBJ2-5, is KAGVTQTPRYLIKTRGQQVTLSCSPISGHRSVSWYQQTPGQGLQFLFEYFSETQRNKGNFPGRFSGRQFSNSRSEMNVSTLELGDSALYLCASSSQTQETQYFGPGTRLLVL.

This clonotype was seen many times. The J gene is TRBJ2-7, the V gene TRBV7-2; D may be TRBD1 (5 bases). The CDR3 has 14 amino acids. The V end was cut by 2 bases, the J end by 2 bases, with 10 bases between. Germline lookup yields CDR1 SGHTA and CDR2 FQGNSA. This CDR3 reads CASSLIGEAYEQYF. The CDR3 DNA reads TGTGCCAGCAGCTTAATAGGGGAAGCCTACGAGCAGTACTTC.

This clonotype was seen a few times. The rearrangement joins TRBV6-1 to TRBJ1-5; 7 bases match TRBD1. Unmatched junction bases numbered 7, after V lost 5 bases and J lost 6 bases. The CDR3 loop spans 14 amino acids. The V gene's germline CDR1 is MNHNS and CDR2 SASEGT. DNA of the CDR3: TGTGCCAGCAGTCAGGGGGGGCGCAGTCAGCCCCAGCATTTT. Protein sequence: CASSQGGRSQPQHF.

In its sample, this clonotype was seen a few times. This chain connects TRBV6-1 to TRBJ1-5; 8 bases align to TRBD1. CDR3 size: 16 residues. The germline V gene has CDR1 MNHNS and CDR2 SASEGT. The V gene end was trimmed by 6 bases and the J gene end by 7 bases; junction bases not matched to a gene: 14. The CDR3: CASRTEFRGLKQPQHF. CDR3 nucleotide sequence: TGTGCCAGCAGGACGGAATTCAGGGGGCTTAAGCAGCCCCAGCATTTT.

This clonotype was recorded at least ten times. The chain recombines TRBV25-1 with TRBJ2-7, with D uncertain. The germline V and J ends were trimmed by 3 bases and 3 bases, with 9 bases remaining between them. CDR1 is MGHDK and CDR2 is SYGVNS in the germline V gene. The CDR3 length is 13 residues. The CDR3 DNA follows: TGTGCCAGCAGTGAGCAGGATTTCTACGAGCAGTACTTC. It codes for CASSEQDFYEQYF.

DNA for the CDR3: TGTGCCAGCAGTGAATATTCGACAGGTTTAGGGTATGGCTACACCTTC. This gives the protein CASSEYSTGLGYGYTF. The chain links TRBV6-1 to TRBJ1-2, with D possibly being TRBD1 (6 bases). V dropped 2 bases and J dropped 5 bases, with 18 bases sitting between them. CDR1 and CDR2 (germline): MNHNS, SASEGT. The CDR3 contains 16 residues.

This rearrangement joins TRBV27 to TRBJ2-7; either TRBD1 or TRBD2 may supply D (6 bases each). Germline loops: CDR1 MNHEY, CDR2 SMNVEV (reference sequence). V gave up 3 bases and J gave up 7 bases, with 16 bases separating them. This CDR3 is 14 amino acids long. CDR3 loop: CASSFAGGLREQYF. In DNA form, the CDR3 reads TGTGCCAGCAGTTTCGCCGGGGGCTTGAGGGAGCAGTACTTC.

V is TRBV12-3 or TRBV12-4 and J is TRBJ1-2; possibly TRBD1 for D (5 bases). CDR3 length: 14 amino acids. Trimming stripped 7 bases from V and 1 base from J, with 13 bases between. CDR3 coding DNA: TGTGCCAGCACCCAGGGAGGGATTAACTATGGCTACACCTTC. This encodes CASTQGGINYGYTF.

This clonotype showed up many times. This chain connects TRBV10-3 to TRBJ1-2, with D perhaps TRBD1 (5 bases). Germline V gene lookup returns CDR1 ENHRY and CDR2 SYGVKD. Trimming removed 3 bases from V and 0 bases from J, with 8 bases in between. CDR3 length: 14 residues. The CDR3 region has the DNA TGTGCCATCAGTGATAGGGACGCTAACTATGGCTACACCTTC. Its translation is CAISDRDANYGYTF.

In its sample, this clonotype was seen many times. The genes are TRBV11-2 and TRBJ1-1; D is possibly TRBD1 (5 bases). V lost 3 bases to trimming and J lost 5 bases, with 19 bases between them. Germline assignment: CDR1 SGHAT and CDR2 FQNNGV. The CDR3 has 16 amino acids. The CDR3: CASSFGGRERGTEAFF. CDR3 bases: TGTGCCAGCAGCTTTGGGGGACGGGAGCGGGGAACTGAAGCTTTCTTT.

V usage is TRBV25-1 and J usage is TRBJ2-2, with 8 bases aligning to TRBD1. In germline, CDR1 is MGHDK, CDR2 SYGVNS. The junction had 3 bases not matched to a gene; V was cut back by 8 bases and J by 1 base. The CDR3 spans 14 residues. In nucleotides, the CDR3 is TGTGCCAGCTTGGGACAGGAGAACACCGGGGAGCTGTTTTTT. Amino acids: CASLGQENTGELFF.

Notes on this clonotype: One end of the junction varies from germline; a read error may be responsible. This sequence joins TRBV13 and TRBJ2-5; the D gene is possibly TRBD2 (5 bases). The CDR3 covers 12 residues. Germline CDR1 is PRHDT and CDR2 is FYEKMQ (reference sequence). CDR3 nucleotide sequence: TGTGCCAGCAGCTTCGGGGTGGAGACCAAGTACTTC. It translates to CASSFGVETKYF.

This clonotype has a handful of counts. The chain has TRBV12-3 or TRBV12-4 and TRBJ1-2; a weak D match, TRBD1 (5 bases). V lost 3 bases and J 5 bases, leaving 10 bases between the germline ends. The CDR3 extends over 13 amino acids. The CDR3 here is CASSFGAGYGYTF. The CDR3 DNA sequence: TGTGCCAGCAGTTTCGGTGCAGGGTATGGCTACACCTTC.

This clonotype was counted at least ten times. The V gene is TRBV14, the J gene TRBJ1-2; a weak D match, TRBD1 (5 bases). The V and J ends lost 8 bases and 0 bases respectively, with 19 bases between them. Germline CDR1 SGHDN, CDR2 FVKESK. The CDR3 sequence is 16 residues long. As DNA, the CDR3 is TGTGCCAGCCGTCGTGCATGGCGGGACGCTAACTATGGCTACACCTTC. Translation gives CASRRAWRDANYGYTF.

The genes are TRBV27 and TRBJ1-5; TRBD1 agrees at 10 bases. The CDR3 extends over 18 amino acids. The V gene's germline CDR1 is MNHEY and CDR2 SMNVEV (reference sequence). Trimming cost V 5 bases and J 2 bases; bases outside gene matches: 12. The CDR3 nucleotides are TGTGCCAGCAGTCCGGGACAGGGGCTTTGGTATGGCAATCAGCCCCAGCATTTT. Translation gives CASSPGQGLWYGNQPQHF.

This clonotype showed up many times. The chain uses TRBV11-2 and TRBJ2-7; maybe TRBD1 (5 bases). Germline V gene lookup returns CDR1 SGHAT and CDR2 FQNNGV. This CDR3 spans 13 amino acids. V was clipped by 1 base and J by 5 bases, with 9 bases between them. DNA of the CDR3: TGTGCCAGCAGCTTAGCGGACATAAACGAGCAGTACTTC. As protein: CASSLADINEQYF.

V is TRBV20-1 and J is TRBJ2-6, with D possibly being TRBD1 or TRBD2 (5 bases each). Looked up from germline, CDR1 is DFQATT and CDR2 is SNEGSKA (reference sequence). V was trimmed by 4 bases and J by 0 bases, leaving 10 bases between them. The CDR3 consists of 15 residues. CDR3 amino acids: CSANSGLSGANVLTF. CDR3 in DNA: TGCAGTGCTAATTCGGGGCTCTCTGGGGCCAACGTCCTGACTTTC.

This clonotype was detected many times. The V gene is TRBV10-3, the J gene TRBJ2-7, with D perhaps given as TRBD1 or TRBD2 (5 bases each). Germline V gene lookup returns CDR1 ENHRY and CDR2 SYGVKD. This CDR3 is 15 amino acids long. V was trimmed by 7 bases and J by 0 bases, leaving 16 bases between them. The CDR3 is CAIKAGAPYSYEQYF. The CDR3 DNA follows: TGTGCCATCAAGGCCGGGGCCCCTTACTCCTACGAGCAGTACTTC.

Many counts were recorded for this clonotype. This chain links TRBV19 with TRBJ1-3, with D uncertain. Germline V CDR1 and CDR2: LNHDA, SQIVND (reference sequence). The CDR3 runs 16 residues. With 3 bases removed from V and 0 bases from J, the gap between germline ends came to 12 bases. CDR3 nucleotides: TGTGCCAGTAGTATCGACGGACTCTACTCTGGAAACACCATATATTTT. It is translated as CASSIDGLYSGNTIYF.

This clonotype was observed many times. The CDR3 region is CATSTPRRGLSTEAFF. The CDR3 DNA sequence: TGTGCCACCAGCACTCCTAGGCGAGGTCTGTCCACTGAAGCTTTCTTT. The chain carries TRBV15 and TRBJ1-1, with no clear D. The CDR3 is made up of 16 amino acids. Between the trimmed V and J ends, which lost 4 bases and 4 bases, there was a span of 19 bases. Germline values: CDR1 LNHNV, CDR2 YYDKDF (reference sequence).

Regarding this clonotype: Given a much more abundant clone one base away, this may be a read error. V is TRBV20-1 and J is TRBJ2-7; D uncertain. The CDR3 spans 10 residues. Germline V gives CDR1 DFQATT, CDR2 SNEGSKA (reference sequence). V lost 4 bases to trimming and J lost 4 bases, with 5 bases between them. CDR3 in amino acids: CSANEYEQYF. DNA of the CDR3: TGCAGTGCTAACGAGTACGAGCAGTACTTC.

This clonotype was seen repeatedly, ten times or more. The rearrangement joins TRBV6-1 to TRBJ1-1; D remains ambiguous. Per the germline V gene, CDR1 is MNHNS and CDR2 is SASEGT. CDR3 length: 13 residues. Trimming left V 0 bases short and J 4 bases short, with 6 bases between. In nucleotides, the CDR3 is TGTGCCAGCAGTGAAGCGTCCATCACTGAAGCTTTCTTT. Translated, it gives CASSEASITEAFF.

Ten or more counts support this clonotype. This rearrangement joins TRBV7-8 to TRBJ2-7; D is unresolved. Looked up from germline, CDR1 is SGHVS and CDR2 is FQNEAQ. This CDR3 is 14 amino acids long. Trimming took off 2 bases at V and 0 bases at J, with 8 bases between the two ends. Here the CDR3 reads CASSLQMSSYEQYF. CDR3 in DNA: TGTGCCAGCAGCTTACAGATGAGCTCCTACGAGCAGTACTTC.

This clonotype was picked up a small number of times. The chain is built from TRBV11-2 and TRBJ2-5; D uncertain. This CDR3 comprises 13 residues. In germline, CDR1 is SGHAT, CDR2 FQNNGV. With 5 bases removed from V and 7 bases from J, the gap between germline ends came to 14 bases. CDR3 bases: TGTGCCAGCAGCCAATGGACGCGATGGACCCAGTACTTC. Its translation is CASSQWTRWTQYF.

This clonotype showed up many times. This chain joins TRBV10-3 and TRBJ2-7; TRBD1 might be the D (5 bases). Trimming left V 3 bases short and J 12 bases short, with 15 bases between. Looked up from germline, CDR1 is ENHRY and CDR2 is SYGVKD. This CDR3 region has 12 residues. The CDR3 coding sequence is TGTGCCATCAGTGACTTCGGACAAAGTCTGTACTTC. Encoded protein: CAISDFGQSLYF.

Ten or more counts support this clonotype. CDR3 amino acids: CASSRPTGSEQYF. As DNA, the CDR3 is TGTGCCAGCAGCCGCCCGACTGGCTCCGAGCAGTACTTC. The chain joins TRBV7-2 to TRBJ2-7, with unresolved D. The germline V and J ends were trimmed by 5 bases and 6 bases, with 14 bases remaining between them. Germline V CDR1 and CDR2: SGHTA, FQGNSA. There are 13 residues in the CDR3.